This TCR beta chain is drawn from a study of blood T cell repertoires in COVID-19. Study summary: Acute and convalescent COVID-19 samples came from the United States, Italy and Spain. Sources were T cells, B-cell-depleted T cells, or PBMCs; the material itself was cDNA or gDNA.

This CDR3 region has 14 residues. V shed 3 bases and J shed 4 bases, with 12 bases lying between them. Looked up from germline, CDR1 is ENHRY and CDR2 is SYGVKD. Under the authors' procedure: Reference gene primer amplification yielded estimated nucleated cell counts. Clones were read by immunoSEQ multiplex PCR, and TCRdb kept only the in-frame ones, dropping some. V, J and clone size reflect that table, while D and trimming were determined from the DNA. Here the sample spans under 95,000 clones, 88% being singletons. Source material: peripheral blood. The chain combines TRBV10-3 with TRBJ1-1; D is perhaps TRBD1 (6 bases). The sequence was collected from a human donor in a cohort sampled during active COVID-19. CDR3 nucleotide sequence: TGTGCCATCAGTGACCCCGACAGGCCCACTGAAGCTTTCTTT. It yields the protein CAISDPDRPTEAFF.